These T cell receptor delta chains were read from a single sample in a study of Vδ1+ human thymocytes. TCRdb re-called the multiplex PCR reads through CATT. This sample has about 75,000 delta-chain clones; about 30% occur once, and the top ten carry about 0.24%. What was sequenced was Vdelta1+ gamma-delta thymocytes from the thymus. The receptors derive from a boy under three years old who had congenital heart surgery. CDR3s include the opening cysteine and the closing phenylalanine or tryptophan. The order of the fields is CDR3 length, V gene, J gene, D gene, clone size, CDR3 DNA, CDR3 protein. The D gene is left open where the match is weak. Size is stated for part of the rows, as once, few or many counts, or as a class when the clone is expanded.

25	TRDV1	TRDJ1	TRDD3	-	TGTGCCCTTGGGGACACTTGGCGTATGGACCTTCCTACGGACTGGGGGATACGCGGCACCGATAAACTCATCTTT	CALGDTWRMDLPTDWGIRGTDKLIF
19	TRDV2	TRDJ1	-	medium-sized	TGTGCCTGTGACACAAGTAGTCTCTGGGCCCCGACGGACACCGATAAACTCATCTTT	CACDTSSLWAPTDTDKLIF
18	TRDV1	TRDJ1	-	few	TGTGCTCTTGGGGAACTCTGCCTCCTACCTTGGCCAACCGATAAACTCATCTTT	CALGELCLLPWPTDKLIF
21	TRDV1	TRDJ1	TRDD3	-	TGTGCTCTTGGGGACCCAACTACGTACTGGGGGAATGGTGCATGGTCCGATAAACTCATCTTT	CALGDPTTYWGNGAWSDKLIF
18	TRDV1	TRDJ1	TRDD3	-	TGTGCTCTTGGGGAGATATACGGGGGGGATTCCAACACCGATAAACTCATCTTT	CALGEIYGGDSNTDKLIF
20	TRDV1	TRDJ1	-	-	TGTGCTCTTGGGGAACTAGAGAAAGTATATGGGGACTGGGACACCGATAAACTCATCTTT	CALGELEKVYGDWDTDKLIF
18	TRDV1	TRDJ1	TRDD2	-	TGTGCTCTCAGTCCTTCCTACTGTGGGATACACACCACCGATAAACTCATCTTT	CALSPSYCGIHTTDKLIF
17	TRDV1	TRDJ1	-	-	TGTGCTCTTGGGGGTTTCCTAAGGCACCTGGGGTATAGCAAACTCATCTTT	CALGGFLRHLGYSKLIF
21	TRDV1	TRDJ1	TRDD3	-	TGTGCTCTTGGGGAACTCGGCCCCTTACTGGGGGATACGGGGAGTCGCGATAAACTCATCTTT	CALGELGPLLGDTGSRDKLIF
23	TRDV1	TRDJ1	-	-	TGTGCTCTTGGGCTTCGGCCTTCCTACGCTCAAATACTGGGGGCCGCGTACACCGATAAACTCATCTTT	CALGLRPSYAQILGAAYTDKLIF
17	TRDV2	TRDJ1	TRDD3	once	TGTGCCTGTGACATTTCTACAAACTGGGGGTGTACCGATAAACTCATCTTT	CACDISTNWGCTDKLIF
16	TRDV1	TRDJ1	-	-	TGTGCTCTTGGGGTACTTCCCCTCCCGTACACCGATAAACTCATCTTT	CALGVLPLPYTDKLIF
22	TRDV2	TRDJ3	TRDD3	many	TGTGCCTGTGACACCTCCGTACTGGGGCCGAAGAACTCTTCCTGGGACACCCGACAGATGTTTTTC	CACDTSVLGPKNSSWDTRQMFF
22	TRDV1	TRDJ2	TRDD3	few	TGTGCTCTTGGGGAACTCCCAGGGTCCCCCTCATACTGGGGGATTGGTACAGCACAACTCTTCTTT	CALGELPGSPSYWGIGTAQLFF
21	TRDV1	TRDJ1	TRDD3	few	TGTGCTCTTGGGGAACTCGCCGAGTTTGGGCTGGGGGATATGACGACCGATAAACTCATCTTT	CALGELAEFGLGDMTTDKLIF
21	TRDV1	TRDJ1	TRDD3	-	TGTGCTCTTGGGTTACGAATCTTTCTGGGGGATATAGTGGGGTACACCGATAAACTCATCTTT	CALGLRIFLGDIVGYTDKLIF
22	TRDV1	TRDJ1	TRDD3	-	TGTGCTCTTGGACCTAGGGGGGGACAGTACTGGGGGATACGGGGGGCCACCGATAAACTCATCTTT	CALGPRGGQYWGIRGATDKLIF
17	TRDV1	TRDJ1	TRDD3	-	TGTGCTCTGAGGCTACTGGGGGATACGGCGTACACCGATAAACTCATCTTT	CALRLLGDTAYTDKLIF
22	TRDV1	TRDJ1	TRDD2	-	TGTGCTCTTGGGGCAACCATCTTCCTACTAGGGTGGGGGGACCCTTACACCGATAAACTCATCTTT	CALGATIFLLGWGDPYTDKLIF
23	TRDV1	TRDJ1	TRDD3	-	TGTGCTCTTGGGGAAGGACCCGCCCGTACCTGGTACTGGGGGACACAGTACACCGATAAACTCATCTTT	CALGEGPARTWYWGTQYTDKLIF
17	TRDV1	TRDJ1	TRDD3	few	TGTGCTCTTGGTCCCCACCGAGGGGGATACCAAGCCGATAAACTCATCTTT	CALGPHRGGYQADKLIF
19	TRDV1	TRDJ1	-	-	TGTGCTCTTGGGGAACGCAAACCATCGAACCGGGAGTACACCGATAAACTCATCTTT	CALGERKPSNREYTDKLIF
17	TRDV1	TRDJ1	-	few	TGTGCTCTTGGGGACAGTACTGGGAACTCGTACACCGATAAACTCATCTTT	CALGDSTGNSYTDKLIF
21	TRDV1	TRDJ1	TRDD3	few	TGTGCTCTTGGGGACTCATACCCCGTGTCTGGGGGATACCCGTACACCGATAAACTCATCTTT	CALGDSYPVSGGYPYTDKLIF
18	TRDV1	TRDJ1	TRDD3	few	TGTGCTCTTGGGGACGCAAGGTGGGGGATACGATGCACCGATAAACTCATCTTT	CALGDARWGIRCTDKLIF
14	TRDV1	TRDJ1	-	-	TGTGCTCTTGGTCCTACTACTGAATCCGATAAGCTCATCTTT	CALGPTTESDKLIF
18	TRDV1	TRDJ1	-	-	TGTGCTCTTGGGGAAGTGTTACGTAAATCCTCCGACACCGATAAACTCATCTTT	CALGEVLRKSSDTDKLIF
27	TRDV1	TRDJ1	TRDD3	-	TGTGCTCTTGGGGAACCCTACCGTTCTTTACTGGGGGATACGCTTTTCTTGACCAACCCTTCCACCGATAAACTCATCTTT	CALGEPYRSLLGDTLFLTNPSTDKLIF
16	TRDV2	TRDJ1	TRDD3	-	TGTGCCTGTGACACCTTACTGGGGGATGACACCGATAAACTCATCTTT	CACDTLLGDDTDKLIF
20	TRDV1	TRDJ1	TRDD3	few	TGTGCTCTTGGGGAGCCTTCCTACCAGTGGGCTGGGGGATACGGCGATAAACTCATCTTT	CALGEPSYQWAGGYGDKLIF
13	TRDV3	TRDJ1	-	-	TGTGCCTTTATCGGGTCGCTATCCGATAAACTCATCTTT	CAFIGSLSDKLIF
13	TRDV1	TRDJ1	-	-	TGTGCTCTTGGGGAAACCGGAACCGATAAACTCATCTTT	CALGETGTDKLIF
15	TRDV2	TRDJ1	TRDD2	-	TGTGCCTGCGGTCCTTCCTACAGCGCGCCTGATAAACTCATCTTT	CACGPSYSAPDKLIF
15	TRDV2	TRDJ1	TRDD3	-	TGTGCCTGTGGTCGTACTGGGGGGTTCACCGATAAACTCATCTTT	CACGRTGGFTDKLIF
18	TRDV1	TRDJ1	TRDD3	few	TGTGCTCTTGGTGCTGCGCCCTGGGGGATACGCGACTCCGATAAACTCATCTTT	CALGAAPWGIRDSDKLIF
21	TRDV1	TRDJ1	TRDD3	-	TGTGCTCTTGGGGAACTTCTGGGGGAAACGGACTGGGGGCCGTACACCGATAAACTCATCTTT	CALGELLGETDWGPYTDKLIF
20	TRDV1	TRDJ1	TRDD3	few	TGTGCTCTTGGGCCCCCCTCTTCCCCACTGGGGGGTATAGACACCGATAAACTCATCTTT	CALGPPSSPLGGIDTDKLIF
22	TRDV1	TRDJ1	-	-	TGTGCTCTTGGGGAACCGGGCCTTCCTCATATACTGGGGGTGAGGTACACCGATAAACTCATCTTT	CALGEPGLPHILGVRYTDKLIF
17	TRDV1	TRDJ1	TRDD3	-	TGTGCTCTTGGGGAAGTCTGGCTGGGGGAGGCTACCGATAAACTCATCTTT	CALGEVWLGEATDKLIF
24	TRDV1	TRDJ1	TRDD3	few	TGTGCTCTTGGGGTCTTCCCCGCGGAACCTACGCTGGGGGATCCACAAAACCCGACCGATAAACTCATCTTT	CALGVFPAEPTLGDPQNPTDKLIF
19	TRDV1	TRDJ1	TRDD3	-	TGTGCTCTTGGGGAACTAGTATCGGTAGATGGGGGATACGCCGATAAACTCATCTTT	CALGELVSVDGGYADKLIF
25	TRDV1	TRDJ1	TRDD3	-	TGTGCTCTTGGGGAACTCTCACCCACTTTCCTTGTACTGGGGGATACACCCGGAGTCGCCGATAAACTCATCTTT	CALGELSPTFLVLGDTPGVADKLIF
21	TRDV1	TRDJ1	TRDD3	few	TGTGCTCTTGGGGAAGACCTCCGACACTGGGGGATACTTAGGTACACCGATAAACTCATCTTT	CALGEDLRHWGILRYTDKLIF
20	TRDV1	TRDJ1	-	-	TGTGCTCTTGGGGAAGGCCCCCTACCACGGGGGCTGACGTACACCGATAAACTCATCTTT	CALGEGPLPRGLTYTDKLIF
17	TRDV1	TRDJ1	TRDD3	few	TGCGCTCTTGGGGAATCTTGGCCGGGGGATACACAAGATAAACTCATCTTT	CALGESWPGDTQDKLIF
21	TRDV1	TRDJ1	-	-	TGTGCTCTCGGGGAACTCACTCCTACAGCCGGCCGATGGCGGAACACCGATAAACTCATCTTT	CALGELTPTAGRWRNTDKLIF
21	TRDV1	TRDJ1	TRDD2	-	TGTGCTCTTGGGGACGCCTTCCTACGGGTGGGGGACCTAGGGTACACCGATAAACTCATCTTT	CALGDAFLRVGDLGYTDKLIF